This TCR beta chain originates from a study of T cell responses to AZD1222 COVID-19 vaccine. Only in-frame clones appear in the TCRdb table, and some are missing; sequencing was by immunoSEQ multiplex PCR. This table has around 140,000 clones, approximately 93% appearing once. Study findings and constraints: Among AZD1222 vaccinees, only 6 or 7 were seropositive at baseline.

About this clone itself: As yet, its antigen is unknown.

Trimming took off 4 bases at V and 2 bases at J, with 16 bases between the two ends. The CDR3 covers 16 residues. Germline V gene sequence: CDR1 SGHRS, CDR2 YFSETQ. Material: peripheral blood, obtained on day 0 of AZD1222 vaccination. The receptor was isolated from an adult in good health. The chain employs TRBV5-1 and TRBJ1-3; D call uncertain. The CDR3 reads CASSETDQPAGNTIYF. CDR3 nucleotides: TGCGCCAGCAGCGAGACCGACCAGCCAGCTGGAAACACCATATATTTT.